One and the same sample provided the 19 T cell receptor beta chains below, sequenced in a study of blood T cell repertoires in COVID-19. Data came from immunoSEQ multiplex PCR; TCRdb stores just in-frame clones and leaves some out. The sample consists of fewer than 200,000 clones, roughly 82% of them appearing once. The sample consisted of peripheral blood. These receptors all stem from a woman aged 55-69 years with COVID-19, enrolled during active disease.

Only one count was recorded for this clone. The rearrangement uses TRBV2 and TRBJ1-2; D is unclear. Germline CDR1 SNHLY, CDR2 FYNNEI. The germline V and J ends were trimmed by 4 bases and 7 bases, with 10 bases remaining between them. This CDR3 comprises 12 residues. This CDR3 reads CASSVHSFGYTF. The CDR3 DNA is TGTGCCAGCAGTGTTCACTCGTTTGGCTACACCTTC. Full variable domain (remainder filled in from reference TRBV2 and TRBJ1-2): EPEVTQTPSHQVTQMGQEVILRCVPISNHLYFYWYRQILGQKVEFLVSFYNNEISEKSEIFDDQFSVERPDGSNFTLKIRSTKLEDSAMYFCASSVHSFGYTFGSGTRLTVV.

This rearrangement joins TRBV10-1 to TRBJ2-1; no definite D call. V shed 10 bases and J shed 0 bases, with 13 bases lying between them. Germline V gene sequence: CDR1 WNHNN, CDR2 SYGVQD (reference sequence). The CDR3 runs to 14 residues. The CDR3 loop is CAIPSTSSYNEQFF. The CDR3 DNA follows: TGCGCCATTCCGTCAACGAGCTCCTACAATGAGCAGTTCTTC.

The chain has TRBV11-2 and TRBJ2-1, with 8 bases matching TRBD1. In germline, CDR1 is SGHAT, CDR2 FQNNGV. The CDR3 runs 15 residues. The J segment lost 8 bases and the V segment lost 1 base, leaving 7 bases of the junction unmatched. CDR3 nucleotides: TGTGCCAGCAGCTTAGCAGGACAGGGATTCGATGAGCAGTTCTTC. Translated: CASSLAGQGFDEQFF.

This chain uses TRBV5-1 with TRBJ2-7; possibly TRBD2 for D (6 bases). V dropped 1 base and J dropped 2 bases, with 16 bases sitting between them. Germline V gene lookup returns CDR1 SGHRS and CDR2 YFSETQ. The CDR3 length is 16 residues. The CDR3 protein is CASSLTGGARAYEQYF. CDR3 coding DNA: TGCGCCAGCAGCTTGACCGGAGGGGCGAGGGCCTACGAGCAGTACTTC. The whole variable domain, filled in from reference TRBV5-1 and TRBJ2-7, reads KAGVTQTPRYLIKTRGQQVTLSCSPISGHRSVSWYQQTPGQGLQFLFEYFSETQRNKGNFPGRFSGRQFSNSRSEMNVSTLELGDSALYLCASSLTGGARAYEQYFGPGTRLTVT.

DNA of the CDR3: TGTGCCAGCACCTCGGTGTTTCAGCAGTTCTTC. This sequence encodes CASTSVFQQFF. V usage is TRBV7-9 and J usage is TRBJ2-1; D not certain. Germline CDR1 is SEHNR and CDR2 is FQNEAQ (reference sequence). The CDR3 has 11 amino acids. Trimming cost V 7 bases and J 11 bases, with 12 bases left between them.

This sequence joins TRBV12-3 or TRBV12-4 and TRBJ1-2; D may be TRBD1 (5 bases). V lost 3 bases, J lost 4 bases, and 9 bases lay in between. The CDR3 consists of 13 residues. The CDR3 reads CASSFPGIYGYTF. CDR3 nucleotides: TGTGCCAGCAGTTTTCCAGGGATCTATGGCTACACCTTC.

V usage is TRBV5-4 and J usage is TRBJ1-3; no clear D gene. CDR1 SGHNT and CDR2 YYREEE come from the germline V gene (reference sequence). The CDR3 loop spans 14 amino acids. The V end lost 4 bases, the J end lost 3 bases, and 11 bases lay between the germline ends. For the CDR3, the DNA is TGTGCCAGCAGCCCTGAGGGAGTTGGAAACACCATATATTTT. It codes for CASSPEGVGNTIYF.

The chain's CDR3 is CASSPTGWDGELFF. CDR3 in DNA: TGTGCCAGCAGCCCGACAGGGTGGGACGGGGAGCTGTTTTTT. The chain is built from TRBV3-1 (or the pseudogene TRBV3-2) and TRBJ2-2; TRBD1 matches at 7 bases. Germline CDR1 is LGHDT and CDR2 is YNNKEL (reference sequence). Trimming cost V 4 bases and J 7 bases; bases outside gene matches: 6. There are 14 residues in the CDR3.

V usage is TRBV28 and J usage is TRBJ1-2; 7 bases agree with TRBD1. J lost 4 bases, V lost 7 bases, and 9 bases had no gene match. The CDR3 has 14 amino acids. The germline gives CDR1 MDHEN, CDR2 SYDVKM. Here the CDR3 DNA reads TGTGCCAGCATTACTGACAGGGAAATCTATGGCTACACCTTC. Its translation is CASITDREIYGYTF.

The CDR3 loop reads CASSLGQVPGTIYF. Written as DNA, the CDR3 is TGTGCCAGCAGCTTAGGACAAGTTCCAGGCACCATATATTTT. J is TRBJ1-3 and V is TRBV7-8; D is unresolved. Germline-derived CDR1 and CDR2 are SGHVS and FQNEAQ. Trimming removed 1 base at V and 9 bases at J, with 13 bases between. The CDR3 has 14 residues.

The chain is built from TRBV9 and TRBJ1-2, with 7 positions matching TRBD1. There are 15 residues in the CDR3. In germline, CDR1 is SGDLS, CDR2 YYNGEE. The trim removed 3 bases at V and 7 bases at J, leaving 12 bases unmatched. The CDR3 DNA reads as TGTGCCAGCAGCGCTACTGTGGGACAGTCTCCTGGCTACACCTTC. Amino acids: CASSATVGQSPGYTF.

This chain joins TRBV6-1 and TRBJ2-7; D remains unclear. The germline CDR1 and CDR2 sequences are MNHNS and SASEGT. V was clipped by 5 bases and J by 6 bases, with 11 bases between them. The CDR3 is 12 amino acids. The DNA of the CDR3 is TGTGCCAGCAGTCCAAACATTGGCGAGCAGTACGTC. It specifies CASSPNIGEQYV.

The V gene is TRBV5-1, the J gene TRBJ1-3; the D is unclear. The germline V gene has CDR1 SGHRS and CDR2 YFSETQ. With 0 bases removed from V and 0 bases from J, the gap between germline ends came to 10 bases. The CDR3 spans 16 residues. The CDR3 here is CASSLAVGSSGNTIYF. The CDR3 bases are TGCGCCAGCAGCTTGGCAGTGGGCAGCTCTGGAAACACCATATATTTT.

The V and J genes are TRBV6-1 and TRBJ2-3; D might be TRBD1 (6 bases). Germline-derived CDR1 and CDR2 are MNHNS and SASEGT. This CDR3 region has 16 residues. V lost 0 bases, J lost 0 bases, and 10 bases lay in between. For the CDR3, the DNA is TGTGCCAGCAGTGAAGCAGTTAGGGGGAGCACAGATACGCAGTATTTT. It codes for CASSEAVRGSTDTQYF.

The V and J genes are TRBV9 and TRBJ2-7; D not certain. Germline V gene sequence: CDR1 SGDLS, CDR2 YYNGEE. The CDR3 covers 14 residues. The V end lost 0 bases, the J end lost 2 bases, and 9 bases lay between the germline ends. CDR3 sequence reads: CASSVEAATYEQYF. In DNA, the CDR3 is TGTGCCAGCAGCGTAGAAGCCGCCACCTACGAGCAGTACTTC.

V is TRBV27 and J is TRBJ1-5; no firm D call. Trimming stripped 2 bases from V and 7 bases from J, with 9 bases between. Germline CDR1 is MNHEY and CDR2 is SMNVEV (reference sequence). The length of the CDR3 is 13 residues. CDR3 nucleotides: TGTGCCAGCAGTTTAAGGGAGGGACAGCCCCAGCATTTT. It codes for CASSLREGQPQHF.

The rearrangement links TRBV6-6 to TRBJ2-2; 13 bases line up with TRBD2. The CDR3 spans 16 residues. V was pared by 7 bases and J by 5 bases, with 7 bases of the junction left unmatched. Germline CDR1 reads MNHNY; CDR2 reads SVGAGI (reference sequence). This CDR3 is CASTPRTSGSTGELFF. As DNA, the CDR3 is TGTGCCAGCACTCCGAGGACTAGCGGGAGTACCGGGGAGCTGTTTTTT.

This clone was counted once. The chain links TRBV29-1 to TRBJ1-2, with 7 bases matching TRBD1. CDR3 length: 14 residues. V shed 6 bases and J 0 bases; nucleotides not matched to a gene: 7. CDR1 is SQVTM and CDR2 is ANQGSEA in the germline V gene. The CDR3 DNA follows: TGCAGCGTGGGCGGGACAGCAGCTAACTATGGCTACACCTTC. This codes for CSVGGTAANYGYTF.

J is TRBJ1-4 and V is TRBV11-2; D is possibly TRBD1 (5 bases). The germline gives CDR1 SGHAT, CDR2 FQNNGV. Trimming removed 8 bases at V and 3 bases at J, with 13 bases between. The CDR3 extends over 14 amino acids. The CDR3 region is CASGTGSPNEKLFF. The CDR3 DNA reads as TGTGCCAGCGGCACAGGATCTCCTAATGAAAAACTGTTTTTT.